Presented here are 4 T cell receptor beta chains from one specimen sequenced in a study of cytomegalovirus exposure and HLA in healthy donors. TCRdb keeps only in-frame clones here, not all; method: immunoSEQ multiplex PCR. Among 150,000 to 200,000 clones listed, roughly 83% were seen once. The sample comprised PBMCs. The receptors originated from a man younger than 45 in good health and CMV-seropositive.

The V and J genes are TRBV11-2 and TRBJ2-7; TRBD2 matches at 12 bases. The CDR3 totals 14 residues. J lost 3 bases, V lost 5 bases, and 2 bases had no gene match. From germline, CDR1 is SGHAT and CDR2 FQNNGV. The CDR3: CASSPTSGSYEQYF. The DNA for the CDR3 is TGTGCCAGCAGCCCGACTAGCGGGAGCTACGAGCAGTACTTC.

The genes are TRBV7-9 and TRBJ2-1; tentative D call: TRBD2 (6 bases). Germline V CDR1 and CDR2: SEHNR, FQNEAQ (reference sequence). V was clipped by 0 bases and J by 9 bases, with 12 bases between them. The CDR3 is 14 residues long. The chain's CDR3 is CASSLARGLGEQFF. Here the CDR3 DNA reads TGTGCCAGCAGCTTAGCTCGGGGGTTGGGTGAGCAGTTCTTC.

The chain links TRBV2 to TRBJ1-1; 9 bases match TRBD1. CDR1 is SNHLY, CDR2 FYNNEI, per germline. This CDR3 is 13 amino acids long. J was trimmed by 6 bases and V by 6 bases; bases with no gene match: 5. Here the CDR3 reads CASRATGGAEAFF. Here the CDR3 DNA reads TGTGCCAGCAGGGCGACAGGGGGGGCTGAAGCTTTCTTT.

V is TRBV6-1 and J is TRBJ2-5; 9 nucleotides line up with TRBD1. In germline, CDR1 is MNHNS, CDR2 SASEGT. The V and J ends lost 5 bases and 6 bases, in that order; junction bases with no gene match: 10. This CDR3 contains 15 residues. The DNA for the CDR3 is TGTGCCAGCAGTTCCCACTCGGACAGGGGAAAGACCCAGTACTTC. Translating gives CASSSHSDRGKTQYF.